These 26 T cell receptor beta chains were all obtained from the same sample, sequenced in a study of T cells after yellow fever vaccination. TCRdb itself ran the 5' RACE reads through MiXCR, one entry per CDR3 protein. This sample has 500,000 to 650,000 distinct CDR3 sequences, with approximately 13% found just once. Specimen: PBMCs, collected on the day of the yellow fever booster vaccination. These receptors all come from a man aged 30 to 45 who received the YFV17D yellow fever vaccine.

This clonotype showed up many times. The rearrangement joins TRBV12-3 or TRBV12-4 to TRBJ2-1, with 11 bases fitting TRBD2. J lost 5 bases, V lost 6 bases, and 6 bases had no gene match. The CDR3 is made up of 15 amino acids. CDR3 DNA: TGTGCCAGCAGCCTTAGCGGGAGGGCCAACAATGAGCAGTTCTTC. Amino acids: CASSLSGRANNEQFF.

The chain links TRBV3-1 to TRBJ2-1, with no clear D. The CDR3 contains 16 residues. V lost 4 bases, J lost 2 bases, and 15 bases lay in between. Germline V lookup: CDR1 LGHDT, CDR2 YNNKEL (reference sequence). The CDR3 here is CASSRRIKAPYNEQFF. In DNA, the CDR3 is TGTGCCAGCAGCCGCCGGATAAAGGCGCCCTACAATGAGCAGTTCTTC.

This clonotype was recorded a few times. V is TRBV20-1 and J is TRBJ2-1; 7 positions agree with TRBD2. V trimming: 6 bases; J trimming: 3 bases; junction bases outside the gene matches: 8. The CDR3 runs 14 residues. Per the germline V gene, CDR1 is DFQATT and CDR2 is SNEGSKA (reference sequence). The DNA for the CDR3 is TGCAGTGCAGAACCTTGGGGGGGCTACAATGAGCAGTTCTTC. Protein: CSAEPWGGYNEQFF.

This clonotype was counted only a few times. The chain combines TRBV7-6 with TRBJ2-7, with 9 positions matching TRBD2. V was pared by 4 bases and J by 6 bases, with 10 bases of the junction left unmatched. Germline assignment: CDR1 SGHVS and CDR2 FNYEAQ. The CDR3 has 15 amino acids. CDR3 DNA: TGTGCCAGCAGCTCCGACTTTAGCGGGAGAAGCGAGCAGTACTTC. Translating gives CASSSDFSGRSEQYF. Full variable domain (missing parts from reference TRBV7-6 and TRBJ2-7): GAGVSQSPRYKVTKRGQDVALRCDPISGHVSLYWYRQALGQGPEFLTYFNYEAQQDKSGLPNDRFSAERPEGSISTLTIQRTEQRDSAMYRCASSSDFSGRSEQYFGPGTRLTVT.

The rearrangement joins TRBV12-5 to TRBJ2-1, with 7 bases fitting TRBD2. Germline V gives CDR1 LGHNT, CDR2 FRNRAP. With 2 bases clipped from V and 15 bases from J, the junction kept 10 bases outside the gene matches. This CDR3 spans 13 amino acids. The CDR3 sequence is CASGLSSGEGGFF. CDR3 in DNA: TGTGCTAGTGGTTTGTCTAGCGGAGAAGGAGGGTTCTTC.

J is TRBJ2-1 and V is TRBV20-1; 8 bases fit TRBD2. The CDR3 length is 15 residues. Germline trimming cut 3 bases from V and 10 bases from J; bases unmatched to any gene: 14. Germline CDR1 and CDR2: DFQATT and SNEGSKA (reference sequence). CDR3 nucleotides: TGCAGTGCTAGTGGGGCTAGCGGGTATAGCAGGGAGCAGTTCTTC. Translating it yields CSASGASGYSREQFF.

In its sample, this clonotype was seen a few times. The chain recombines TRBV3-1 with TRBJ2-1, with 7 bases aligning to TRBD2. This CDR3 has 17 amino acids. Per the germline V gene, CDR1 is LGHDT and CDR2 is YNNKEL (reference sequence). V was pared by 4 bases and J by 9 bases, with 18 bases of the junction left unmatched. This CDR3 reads CASSRREGLTSLGEQFF. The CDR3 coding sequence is TGTGCCAGCAGCCGAAGAGAGGGCCTGACTAGCCTGGGTGAGCAGTTCTTC.

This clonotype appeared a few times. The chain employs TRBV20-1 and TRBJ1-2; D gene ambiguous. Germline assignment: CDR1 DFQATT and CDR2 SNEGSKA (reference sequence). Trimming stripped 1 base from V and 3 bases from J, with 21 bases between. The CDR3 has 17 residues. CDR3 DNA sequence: TGCAGTGCTAGAGTCGGGTCGGGCCACTCCCGGGACTATGGCTACACCTTC. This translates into CSARVGSGHSRDYGYTF.

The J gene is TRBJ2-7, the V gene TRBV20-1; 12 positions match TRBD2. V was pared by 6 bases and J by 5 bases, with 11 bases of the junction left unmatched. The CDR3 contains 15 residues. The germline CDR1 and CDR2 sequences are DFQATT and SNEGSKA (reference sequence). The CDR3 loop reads CSADGPTSGSHEQYF. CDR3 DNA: TGCAGTGCCGACGGTCCGACTAGCGGGAGTCACGAGCAGTACTTC.

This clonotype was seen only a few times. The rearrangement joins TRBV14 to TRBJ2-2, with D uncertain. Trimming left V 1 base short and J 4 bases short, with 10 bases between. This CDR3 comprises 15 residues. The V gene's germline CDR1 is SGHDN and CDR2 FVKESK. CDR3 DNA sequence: TGTGCCAGCAGCCAAGTGCAGGAGAGCACCGGGGAGCTGTTTTTT. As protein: CASSQVQESTGELFF.

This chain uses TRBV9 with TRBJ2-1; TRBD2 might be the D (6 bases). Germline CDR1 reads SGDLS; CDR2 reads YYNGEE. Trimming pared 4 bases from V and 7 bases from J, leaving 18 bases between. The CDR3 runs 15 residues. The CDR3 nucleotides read TGTGCCAGCAGCCCCCGGGTAGCGGCCCCTAATGAGCAGTTCTTC. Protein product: CASSPRVAAPNEQFF.

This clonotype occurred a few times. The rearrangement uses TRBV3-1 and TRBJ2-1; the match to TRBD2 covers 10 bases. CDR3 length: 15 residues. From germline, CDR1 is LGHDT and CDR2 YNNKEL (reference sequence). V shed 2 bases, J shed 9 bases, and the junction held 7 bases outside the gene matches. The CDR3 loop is CASSQSGRAASEQFF. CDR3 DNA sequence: TGTGCCAGCAGCCAAAGCGGGAGGGCCGCGAGTGAGCAGTTCTTC.

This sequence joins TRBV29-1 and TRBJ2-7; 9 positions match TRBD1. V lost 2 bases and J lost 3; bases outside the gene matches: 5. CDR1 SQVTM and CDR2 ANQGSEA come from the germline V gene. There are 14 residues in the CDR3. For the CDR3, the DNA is TGCAGCGTTGAATCGGGACAGGGTAGCTACGAGCAGTACTTC. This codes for CSVESGQGSYEQYF.

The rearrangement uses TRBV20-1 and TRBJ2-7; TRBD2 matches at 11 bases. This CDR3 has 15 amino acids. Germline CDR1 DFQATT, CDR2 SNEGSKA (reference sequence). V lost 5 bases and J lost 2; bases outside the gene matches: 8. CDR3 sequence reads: CSAPRLAGFAYEQYF. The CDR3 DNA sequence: TGCAGTGCTCCCCGACTAGCGGGATTCGCCTACGAGCAGTACTTC.

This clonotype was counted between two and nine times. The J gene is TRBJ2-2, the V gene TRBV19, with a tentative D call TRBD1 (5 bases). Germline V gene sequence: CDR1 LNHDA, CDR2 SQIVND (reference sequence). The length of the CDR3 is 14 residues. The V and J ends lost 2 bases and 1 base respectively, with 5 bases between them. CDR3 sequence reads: CASSITGNTGELFF. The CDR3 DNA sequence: TGTGCCAGTAGTATAACAGGGAACACCGGGGAGCTGTTTTTT.

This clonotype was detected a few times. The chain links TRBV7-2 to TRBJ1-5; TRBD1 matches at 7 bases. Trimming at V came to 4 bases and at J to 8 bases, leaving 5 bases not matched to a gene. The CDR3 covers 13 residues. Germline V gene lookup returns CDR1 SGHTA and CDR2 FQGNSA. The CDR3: CASSWTGMEPQHF. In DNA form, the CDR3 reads TGTGCCAGCAGCTGGACAGGCATGGAGCCCCAGCATTTT.

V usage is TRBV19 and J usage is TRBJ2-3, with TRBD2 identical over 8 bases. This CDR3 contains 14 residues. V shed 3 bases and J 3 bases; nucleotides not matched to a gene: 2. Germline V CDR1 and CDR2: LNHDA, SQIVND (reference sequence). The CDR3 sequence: CASSIQRETDTQYF. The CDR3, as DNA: TGTGCCAGTAGTATTCAGCGGGAGACAGATACGCAGTATTTT.

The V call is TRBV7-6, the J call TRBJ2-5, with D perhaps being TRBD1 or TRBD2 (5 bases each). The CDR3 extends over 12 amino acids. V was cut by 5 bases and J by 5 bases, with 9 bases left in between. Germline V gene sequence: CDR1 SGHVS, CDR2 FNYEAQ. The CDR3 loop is CASSGTGETQYF. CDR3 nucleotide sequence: TGTGCCAGCAGCGGGACGGGGGAGACCCAGTACTTC.

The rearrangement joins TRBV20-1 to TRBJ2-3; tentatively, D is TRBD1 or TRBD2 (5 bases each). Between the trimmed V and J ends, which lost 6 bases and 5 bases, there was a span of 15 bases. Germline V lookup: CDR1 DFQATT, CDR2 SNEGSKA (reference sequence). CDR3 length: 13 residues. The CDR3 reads CSARDRWGDTQYF. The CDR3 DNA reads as TGCAGTGCAAGGGACCGCTGGGGAGATACGCAGTATTTT.

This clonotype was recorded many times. The chain's CDR3 is CSAAGPSNTEAFF. The CDR3 DNA is TGCAGCGCCGCGGGACCGTCGAACACTGAAGCTTTCTTT. The chain joins TRBV29-1 to TRBJ1-1, with D perhaps matching TRBD1 (5 bases). CDR3 length equals 13 residues. V lost 7 bases and J lost 1, with 13 bases in between. Germline-derived CDR1 and CDR2 are SQVTM and ANQGSEA.

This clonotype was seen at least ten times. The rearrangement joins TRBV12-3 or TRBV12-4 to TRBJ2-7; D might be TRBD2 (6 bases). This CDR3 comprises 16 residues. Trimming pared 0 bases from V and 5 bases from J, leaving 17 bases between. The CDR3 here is CASSLAPGLGGHEQYF. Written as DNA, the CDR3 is TGTGCCAGCAGTTTAGCGCCGGGCCTGGGGGGTCACGAGCAGTACTTC.

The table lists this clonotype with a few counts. The CDR3 reads CATSRNRGFTDTQYF. CDR3 coding DNA: TGTGCCACCAGCAGAAACAGGGGATTTACAGATACGCAGTATTTT. The chain is built from TRBV15 and TRBJ2-3; 7 positions agree with TRBD1. The ends lost 2 bases at V and 3 bases at J; junction bases unmatched: 5. This CDR3 contains 15 residues. Germline CDR1 is LNHNV and CDR2 is YYDKDF (reference sequence).

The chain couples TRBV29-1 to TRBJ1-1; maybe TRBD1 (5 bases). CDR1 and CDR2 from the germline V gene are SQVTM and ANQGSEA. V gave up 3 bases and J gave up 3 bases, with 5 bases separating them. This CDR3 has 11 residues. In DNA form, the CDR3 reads TGCAGCGTTGAGGGGGACACTGAAGCTTTCTTT. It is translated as CSVEGDTEAFF. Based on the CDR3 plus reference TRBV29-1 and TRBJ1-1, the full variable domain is SAVISQKPSRDICQRGTSLTIQCQVDSQVTMMFWYRQQPGQSLTLIATANQGSEATYESGFVIDKFPISRPNLTFSTLTVSNMSPEDSSIYLCSVEGDTEAFFGQGTRLTVV.

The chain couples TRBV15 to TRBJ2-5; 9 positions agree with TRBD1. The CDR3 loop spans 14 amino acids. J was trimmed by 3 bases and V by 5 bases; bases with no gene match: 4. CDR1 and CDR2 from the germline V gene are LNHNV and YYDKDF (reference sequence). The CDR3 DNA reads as TGTGCCACCAGCGGGGACAGGGCCAAAGAGACCCAGTACTTC. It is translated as CATSGDRAKETQYF.

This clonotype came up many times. The CDR3 DNA sequence: TGCGCCAGCAGCGACCCTGGCACAGATACGCAGTATTTT. This sequence encodes CASSDPGTDTQYF. This chain connects TRBV5-1 to TRBJ2-3; D not certain. The CDR3 contains 13 residues. Germline CDR1 and CDR2: SGHRS and YFSETQ. V dropped 4 bases and J dropped 1 base, with 7 bases sitting between them.

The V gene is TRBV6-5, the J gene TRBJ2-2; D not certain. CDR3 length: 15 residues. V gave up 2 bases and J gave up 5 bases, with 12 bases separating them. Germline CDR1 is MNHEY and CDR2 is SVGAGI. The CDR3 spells CASSYDLIGTGELFF. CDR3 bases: TGTGCCAGCAGTTACGACTTAATAGGGACCGGGGAGCTGTTTTTT.